These T cell receptor beta chains were read from a single sample in a study of cytomegalovirus exposure and HLA in healthy donors. Assay: immunoSEQ multiplex PCR; the TCRdb copy retains only in-frame clones and omits some. The sample has some 130,000 clones; about 80% are singletons. Sample: PBMCs. The receptor source for this set is a boy younger than 10 in good health and CMV-seronegative. Both conserved end residues are part of each CDR3. The D gene is left open where the match is weak. Some rows mark clone size as missing; the rest say once, few, many or name a class of expanded clone.

clone_size,v_call,j_call,d_call,cdr3_nt,cdr3_aa
NA,TRBV19,TRBJ1-2,NA,TGTGCCAGTAGTATAGGAGCGGGGAGCTATGGCTACACCTTC,CASSIGAGSYGYTF
NA,TRBV28,TRBJ2-1,NA,TGTGCCAGCAGTTTCGTCAAGCGGGCGTTCAACAATGAGCAGTTCTTC,CASSFVKRAFNNEQFF
NA,TRBV4-2,TRBJ2-4,NA,TGTGCCAGCAGCCCCCTACCCGAGAGGAGAAGGAACATTCAGTACTTC,CASSPLPERRRNIQYF
NA,TRBV4-3,TRBJ2-7,NA,TGCGCCAGCAGCCAAGACAGGGTAGCCGAGCAGTACTTC,CASSQDRVAEQYF
NA,TRBV7-9,TRBJ2-1,NA,TGTGCCAGCAGCTTAAAGGGGCAGGGGAATGAGCAGTTCTTC,CASSLKGQGNEQFF
once,TRBV25-1,TRBJ1-6,TRBD1,TGTGCCAGCAGTGGCCAGGGGGTCGGGGCTCTACCCCTCCACTTT,CASSGQGVGALPLHF
few,TRBV11-2,TRBJ2-2,TRBD2,TGTGCCAGCAGCTTAGGCGGGACTAGCGGGAGGGCCGGGGAGCTGTTTTTT,CASSLGGTSGRAGELFF
NA,TRBV6-5,TRBJ1-5,TRBD1,TGTGCCAGCAGTTACTCGACAGGGAGCAATCAGCCCCAGCATTTT,CASSYSTGSNQPQHF
NA,TRBV15,TRBJ2-3,TRBD2,TGTGCCACCAGCAGAGAGTCTAGACTAGCGGGGGGTGATACGCAGTATTTT,CATSRESRLAGGDTQYF
NA,TRBV6-1,TRBJ1-6,TRBD1,TGTGCCAGCAGTGAATACGCCGGGACAGGCGGATCACCCCTCCACTTT,CASSEYAGTGGSPLHF
few,TRBV15,TRBJ2-1,NA,TGTGCCACCAGCAGAGAGGCAGGGACAAACAATGAGCAGTTCTTC,CATSREAGTNNEQFF
NA,TRBV19,TRBJ2-1,NA,TGTGCCAGTAGTATACTAGGGGATGAGCAGTTCTTC,CASSILGDEQFF
few,TRBV4-3,TRBJ2-1,TRBD2,TGCGCCAGCAGCCGGCTTGGTAGCGGGGAATACAATGAGCAGTTCTTC,CASSRLGSGEYNEQFF
NA,TRBV9,TRBJ2-1,TRBD2,TGTGCCAGCAGCGCGGGACTAGCCCTAGATGAGCAGTTCTTC,CASSAGLALDEQFF
NA,TRBV19,TRBJ1-6,TRBD1,TGTGCCAGTAGTAAGGGGCCGGGACAGGGTATTTCACCCCTCCACTTT,CASSKGPGQGISPLHF
few,TRBV6-1,TRBJ2-1,TRBD1,TGTGCCAGCAGTGACTTGACAGGGTCGAGCTCCTACAATGAGCAGTTCTTC,CASSDLTGSSSYNEQFF
few,TRBV7-9,TRBJ1-1,TRBD1,TGTGCCAGCAGCATCGGACAGGCGGCTGGTGAAGCTTTCTTT,CASSIGQAAGEAFF
NA,TRBV4-1,TRBJ1-2,NA,TGCGCCAGCAGCCAAGTGCCAGGACTCGGCTACACCTTC,CASSQVPGLGYTF
NA,TRBV15,TRBJ2-7,TRBD1,TGTGCCACCAGCAGAGTGGGACAGGGGGTGGGCGAGCAGTACTTC,CATSRVGQGVGEQYF
NA,TRBV19,TRBJ2-1,TRBD1,TGTGCCAGTAGTACCTCCCCCCCGACAGGGTCGTATGAGCAGTTCTTC,CASSTSPPTGSYEQFF
NA,TRBV2,TRBJ2-3,TRBD2,TGTGCCAGCAGTTTCACTAGCGGGGGGATAGATACGCAGTATTTT,CASSFTSGGIDTQYF
NA,TRBV19,TRBJ1-1,NA,TGTGCCAGTAGTCCCCCGGGAGGGCTCGGGGCTTTCTTT,CASSPPGGLGAFF
NA,TRBV18,TRBJ2-1,TRBD2,TGTGCCAGCTCATCTCCCCGGGGGGGAGCGGCTGACTACAATGAGCAGTTCTTC,CASSSPRGGAADYNEQFF
NA,TRBV13,TRBJ2-2,NA,TGTGCCAGCAGCTTAGGGACAGGGAACACCGGGGAGCTGTTTTTT,CASSLGTGNTGELFF
NA,TRBV5-5,TRBJ2-3,NA,TGTGCCAGCAGCTTTCAGGGAACCCCAGGGGCAGATACGCAGTATTTT,CASSFQGTPGADTQYF
NA,TRBV18,TRBJ2-3,NA,TGTGCCAGCTCACCCCGAGGGTCTCAGCGATCCACAGATACGCAGTATTTT,CASSPRGSQRSTDTQYF
NA,TRBV5-1,TRBJ1-2,NA,TGCGCCAGCAGCGACGGTCGGGGGGCGGACTATGGCTACACCTTC,CASSDGRGADYGYTF
NA,TRBV6-4,TRBJ2-3,TRBD2,TGTGCCAGCAGTTTAGCGGGGGGCACCACAGATACGCAGTATTTT,CASSLAGGTTDTQYF
NA,TRBV15,TRBJ1-5,NA,TGTGCCACCAGCAGAGAGGGAGGCCAGCCCCAGCATTTT,CATSREGGQPQHF
NA,TRBV4-3,TRBJ2-6,TRBD2,TGCGCCAGCAGCCCGACTAGCTCCTCTTCTGGGGCCAACGTCCTGACTTTT,CASSPTSSSSGANVLTF
NA,TRBV4-1,TRBJ1-2,TRBD1,TGCGCCAGCAGGCGGGACAGAGGCTATGGCTACACCTTC,CASRRDRGYGYTF
NA,TRBV6-4,TRBJ2-3,NA,TGTGCCAGCAGTGAGGGGGACAACACAGATACGCAGTATTTT,CASSEGDNTDTQYF
once,TRBV13,TRBJ2-1,TRBD2,TGTGCCAGCAGCTCCCCGGTTAGCGGGAGGGCCGTGGAGAACAATGAGCAGTTCTTC,CASSSPVSGRAVENNEQFF
few,TRBV2,TRBJ1-1,TRBD1,TGTGCCAGAGCCGGGACAGGGGTGAACACTGAAGCTTTCTTT,CARAGTGVNTEAFF
few,TRBV6-4,TRBJ2-3,NA,TGTGCCAGCAGTGACTCGCCATACAGGGATACGCAGTATTTT,CASSDSPYRDTQYF
NA,TRBV6-5,TRBJ2-3,TRBD2,TGTGTCAGCAGTTCATCCCCGGGCGGGAGGATAGGTACGCAGTATTTT,CVSSSSPGGRIGTQYF
few,TRBV15,TRBJ2-2,NA,TGTGCCACCAGTAAGGGGGGGCTTAACACCGGGGAGCTGTTTTTT,CATSKGGLNTGELFF
NA,TRBV5-6,TRBJ1-1,NA,TGTGCCAGCAGCCCAGGGGTCCGGGACACTGAAGCTTTCTTT,CASSPGVRDTEAFF
few,TRBV7-2,TRBJ1-5,NA,TGTGCCAGCAGCTTTGCGGGGGGCGAACAGCCCCAGCATTTT,CASSFAGGEQPQHF
NA,TRBV7-2,TRBJ2-5,NA,TGTGCCAGCAGCTTAGCATTTCCACCCGGGGAGACCCAGTACTTC,CASSLAFPPGETQYF